This T cell receptor beta chain was obtained from a study of STAT3 mutations in large granular lymphocyte leukemia. Study-wide context: Canonical activating STAT3 mutations were detected in roughly half of the longitudinally sequenced T-LGLL patients.

General study results and limits: Clonal expansion was inferred from other time points because no sample existed at each clone's first appearance. Suggested: STAT3 mutation was not the ancestral event for these clonal expansions. In T-cell large granular lymphocyte leukemia, about half of patients showed multiple immunodominant subclonotypes.

Note on this clone: The antigen is unknown.

Germline V gene sequence: CDR1 SEHNR, CDR2 FQNEAQ (reference sequence). The CDR3 totals 14 residues. V was shortened by 1 base and J by 9 bases, with 10 bases between the two germline ends. TCRdb's copy holds only in-frame clones and misses some; the assay was immunoSEQ multiplex PCR. The sample yields tens of thousands of clones, around nine tenths seen once. This TCR was sampled from a human donor with T large granular lymphocyte leukemia. Some clones in this sample may be carry-over from other donors' samples. This chain uses TRBV7-9 with TRBJ1-6, with a possible D match to TRBD1 (5 bases). The sequencing input was PBMCs. The CDR3 protein is CASSLDAGISPLHF. The DNA for the CDR3 is TGTGCCAGCAGCTTAGATGCAGGGATTTCACCCCTCCACTTT.